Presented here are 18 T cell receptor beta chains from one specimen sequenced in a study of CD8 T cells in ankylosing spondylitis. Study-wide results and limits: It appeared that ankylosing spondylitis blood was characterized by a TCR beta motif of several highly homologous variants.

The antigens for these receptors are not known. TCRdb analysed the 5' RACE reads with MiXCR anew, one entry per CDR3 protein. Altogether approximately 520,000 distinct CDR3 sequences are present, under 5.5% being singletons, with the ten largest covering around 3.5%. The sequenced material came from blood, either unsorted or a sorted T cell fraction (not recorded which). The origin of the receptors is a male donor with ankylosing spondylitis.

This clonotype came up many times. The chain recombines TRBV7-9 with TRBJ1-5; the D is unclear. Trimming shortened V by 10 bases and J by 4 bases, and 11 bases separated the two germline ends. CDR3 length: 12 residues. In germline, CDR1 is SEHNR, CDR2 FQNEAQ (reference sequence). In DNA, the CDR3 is TGTGCCATCGCCCCGAGTAATCAGCCCCAGCATTTT. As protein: CAIAPSNQPQHF.

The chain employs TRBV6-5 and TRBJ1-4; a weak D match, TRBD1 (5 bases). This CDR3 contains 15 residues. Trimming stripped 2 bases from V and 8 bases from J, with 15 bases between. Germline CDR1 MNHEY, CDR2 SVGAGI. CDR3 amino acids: CASSYIAGSREKLFF. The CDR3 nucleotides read TGTGCCAGCAGTTACATCGCAGGGAGTCGCGAAAAACTGTTTTTT.

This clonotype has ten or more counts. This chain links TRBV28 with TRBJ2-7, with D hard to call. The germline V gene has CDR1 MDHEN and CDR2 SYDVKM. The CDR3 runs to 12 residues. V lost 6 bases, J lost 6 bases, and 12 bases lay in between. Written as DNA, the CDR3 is TGTGCCAGCAGCCCTCGAATGAGCGAGCAGTACTTC. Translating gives CASSPRMSEQYF.

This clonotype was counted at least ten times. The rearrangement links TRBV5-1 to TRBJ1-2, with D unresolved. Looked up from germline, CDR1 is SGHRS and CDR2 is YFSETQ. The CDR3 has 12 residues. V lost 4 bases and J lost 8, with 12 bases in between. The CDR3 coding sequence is TGCGCCAGCAGCCCCTTGATGGGCGGCTACACCTTC. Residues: CASSPLMGGYTF.

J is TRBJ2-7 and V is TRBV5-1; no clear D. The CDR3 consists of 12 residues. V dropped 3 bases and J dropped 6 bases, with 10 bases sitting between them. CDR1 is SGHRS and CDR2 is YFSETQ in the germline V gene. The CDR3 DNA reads TGCGCCAGCAGCTGGGCAGTAGGCGAGCAGTACTTC. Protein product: CASSWAVGEQYF.

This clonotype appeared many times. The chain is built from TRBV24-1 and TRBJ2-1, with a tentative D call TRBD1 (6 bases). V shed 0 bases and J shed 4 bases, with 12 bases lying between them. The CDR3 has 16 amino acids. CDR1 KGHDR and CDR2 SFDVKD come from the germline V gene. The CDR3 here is CATSDLTPRGYNEQFF. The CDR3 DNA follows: TGTGCCACCAGTGATTTGACCCCTAGGGGGTACAATGAGCAGTTCTTC.

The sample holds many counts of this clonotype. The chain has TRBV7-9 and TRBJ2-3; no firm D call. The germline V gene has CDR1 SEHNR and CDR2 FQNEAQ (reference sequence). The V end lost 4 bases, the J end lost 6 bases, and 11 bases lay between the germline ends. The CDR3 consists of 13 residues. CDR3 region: CASSSPQSDTQYF. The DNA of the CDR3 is TGTGCCAGCAGCTCCCCGCAGTCCGATACGCAGTATTTT.

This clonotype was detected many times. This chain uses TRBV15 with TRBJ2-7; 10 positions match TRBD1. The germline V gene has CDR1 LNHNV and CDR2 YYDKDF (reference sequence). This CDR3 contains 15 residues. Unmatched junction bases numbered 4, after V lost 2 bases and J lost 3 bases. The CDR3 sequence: CATSRSGDRGYEQYF. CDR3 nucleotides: TGTGCCACCAGCAGATCAGGGGACAGGGGCTACGAGCAGTACTTC.

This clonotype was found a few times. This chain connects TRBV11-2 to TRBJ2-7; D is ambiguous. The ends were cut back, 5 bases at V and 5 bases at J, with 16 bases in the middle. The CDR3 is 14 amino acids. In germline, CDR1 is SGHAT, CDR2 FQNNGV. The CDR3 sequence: CASSPNPGINEQYF. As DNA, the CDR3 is TGTGCCAGCAGCCCTAATCCCGGTATTAACGAGCAGTACTTC.

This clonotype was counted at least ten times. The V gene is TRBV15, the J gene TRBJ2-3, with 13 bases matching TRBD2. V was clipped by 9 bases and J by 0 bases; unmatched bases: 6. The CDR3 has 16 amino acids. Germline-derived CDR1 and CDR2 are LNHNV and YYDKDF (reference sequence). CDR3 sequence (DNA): TGTGCCACGAGACTAGCGGGAGGTAGGAGCACAGATACGCAGTATTTT. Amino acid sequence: CATRLAGGRSTDTQYF.

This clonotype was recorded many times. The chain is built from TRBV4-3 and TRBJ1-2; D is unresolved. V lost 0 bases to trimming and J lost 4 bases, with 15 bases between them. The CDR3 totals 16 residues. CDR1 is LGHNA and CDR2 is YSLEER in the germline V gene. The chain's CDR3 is CASSQEQKGVSYGYTF. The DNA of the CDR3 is TGCGCCAGCAGCCAAGAACAAAAGGGAGTTTCCTATGGCTACACCTTC.

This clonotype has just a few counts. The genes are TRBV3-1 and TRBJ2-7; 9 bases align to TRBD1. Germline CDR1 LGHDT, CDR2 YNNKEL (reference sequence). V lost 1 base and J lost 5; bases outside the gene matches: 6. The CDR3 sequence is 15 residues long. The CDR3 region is CASSQANRGRDEQYF. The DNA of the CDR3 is TGTGCCAGCAGCCAAGCGAACAGGGGGCGCGACGAGCAGTACTTC.

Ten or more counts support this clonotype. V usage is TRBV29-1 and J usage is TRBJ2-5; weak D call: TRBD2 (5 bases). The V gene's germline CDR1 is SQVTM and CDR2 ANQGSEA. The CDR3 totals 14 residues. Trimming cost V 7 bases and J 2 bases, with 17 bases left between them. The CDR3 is CSAPGVGGQETQYF. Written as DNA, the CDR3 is TGCAGCGCTCCCGGGGTGGGCGGACAAGAGACCCAGTACTTC. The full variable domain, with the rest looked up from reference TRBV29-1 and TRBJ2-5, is SAVISQKPSRDICQRGTSLTIQCQVDSQVTMMFWYRQQPGQSLTLIATANQGSEATYESGFVIDKFPISRPNLTFSTLTVSNMSPEDSSIYLCSAPGVGGQETQYFGPGTRLLVL.

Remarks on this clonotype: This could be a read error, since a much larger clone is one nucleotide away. CDR3 amino acids: CAGRSAGRTDTQYF. The CDR3, as DNA: TGTGCCGGTAGAAGTGCGGGGCGCACAGATACGCAGTATTTT. The chain couples TRBV19 to TRBJ2-3; D may be TRBD2 (6 bases). The CDR3 loop spans 14 amino acids. From germline, CDR1 is LNHDA and CDR2 SQIVND (reference sequence).

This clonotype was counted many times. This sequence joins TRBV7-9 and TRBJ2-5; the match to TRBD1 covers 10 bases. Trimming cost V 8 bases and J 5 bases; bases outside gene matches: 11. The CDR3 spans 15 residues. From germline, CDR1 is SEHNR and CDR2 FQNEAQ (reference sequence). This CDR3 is CASWGTGDTEETQYF. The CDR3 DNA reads TGTGCCAGCTGGGGGACAGGGGACACAGAGGAGACCCAGTACTTC.

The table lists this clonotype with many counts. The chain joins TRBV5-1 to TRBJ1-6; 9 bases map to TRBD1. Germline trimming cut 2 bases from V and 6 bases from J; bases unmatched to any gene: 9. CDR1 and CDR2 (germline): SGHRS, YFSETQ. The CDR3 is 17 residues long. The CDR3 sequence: CASSLQTGTGINSPLHF. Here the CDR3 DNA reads TGCGCCAGCAGCTTACAAACCGGGACAGGGATTAATTCACCCCTCCACTTT.

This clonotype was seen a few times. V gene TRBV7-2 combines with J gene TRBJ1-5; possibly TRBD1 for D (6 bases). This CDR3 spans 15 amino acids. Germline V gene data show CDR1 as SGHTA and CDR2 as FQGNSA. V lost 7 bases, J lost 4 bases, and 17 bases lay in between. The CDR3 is CASTPTGFGNQPQHF. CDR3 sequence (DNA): TGTGCCAGCACCCCAACAGGGTTCGGGAATCAGCCCCAGCATTTT.

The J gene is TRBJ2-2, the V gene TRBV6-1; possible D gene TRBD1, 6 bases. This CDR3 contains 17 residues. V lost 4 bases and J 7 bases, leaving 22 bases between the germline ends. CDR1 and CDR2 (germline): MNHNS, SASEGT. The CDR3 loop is CASSAEQGRSGNGELFF. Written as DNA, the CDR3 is TGTGCCAGCAGTGCAGAACAGGGACGTTCGGGGAACGGGGAGCTGTTTTTT.